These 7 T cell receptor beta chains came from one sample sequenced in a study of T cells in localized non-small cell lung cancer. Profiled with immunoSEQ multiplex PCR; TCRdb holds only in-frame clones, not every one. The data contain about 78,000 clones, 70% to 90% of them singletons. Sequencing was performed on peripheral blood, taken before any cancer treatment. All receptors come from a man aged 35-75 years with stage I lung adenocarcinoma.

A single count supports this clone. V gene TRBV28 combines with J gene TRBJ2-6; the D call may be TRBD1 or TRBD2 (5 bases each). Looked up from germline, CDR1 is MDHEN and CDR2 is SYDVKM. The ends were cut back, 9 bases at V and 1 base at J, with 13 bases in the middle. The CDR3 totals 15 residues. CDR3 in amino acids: CASTYGGSGANVLTF. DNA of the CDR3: TGTGCCAGTACTTATGGGGGATCTGGGGCCAACGTCCTGACTTTC.

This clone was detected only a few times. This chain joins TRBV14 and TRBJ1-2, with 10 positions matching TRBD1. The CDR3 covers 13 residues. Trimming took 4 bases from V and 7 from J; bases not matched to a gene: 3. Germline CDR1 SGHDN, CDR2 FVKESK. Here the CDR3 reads CASSLGQGLGYTF. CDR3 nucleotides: TGTGCCAGCAGCCTGGGACAGGGGCTTGGCTACACCTTC.

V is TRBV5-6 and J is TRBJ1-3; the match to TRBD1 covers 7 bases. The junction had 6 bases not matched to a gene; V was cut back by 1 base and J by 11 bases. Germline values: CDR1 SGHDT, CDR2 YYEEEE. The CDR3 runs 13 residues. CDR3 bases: TGTGCCAGCAGCTTGTATGGGCAGGGGGCCATATATTTT. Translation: CASSLYGQGAIYF.

Here the CDR3 reads CSVEGRKDISGANVLTF. The CDR3, as DNA: TGCAGCGTTGAAGGTAGGAAGGACATCTCTGGGGCCAACGTCCTGACTTTC. This chain uses TRBV29-1 with TRBJ2-6; possible D gene TRBD1, 5 bases. The germline V gene encodes CDR1 SQVTM and CDR2 ANQGSEA. The V gene lost 1 base and the J gene lost 0 bases, with 13 bases spanning the gap. There are 17 residues in the CDR3.

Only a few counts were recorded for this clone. CDR3 sequence: CASSEGPGQPQHF. CDR3 DNA: TGCGCCAGCAGTGAGGGGCCGGGTCAGCCCCAGCATTTT. The chain employs TRBV5-1 and TRBJ1-5; the D gene is possibly TRBD1 (5 bases). This CDR3 contains 13 residues. With 5 bases removed from V and 6 bases from J, the gap between germline ends came to 12 bases. Looked up from germline, CDR1 is SGHRS and CDR2 is YFSETQ.

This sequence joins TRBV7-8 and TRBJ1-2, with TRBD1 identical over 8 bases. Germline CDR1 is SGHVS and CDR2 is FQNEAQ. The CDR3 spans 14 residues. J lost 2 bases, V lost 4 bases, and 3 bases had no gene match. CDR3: CASSSRTGNYGYTF. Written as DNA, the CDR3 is TGTGCCAGCAGCTCCAGGACAGGGAACTATGGCTACACCTTC.

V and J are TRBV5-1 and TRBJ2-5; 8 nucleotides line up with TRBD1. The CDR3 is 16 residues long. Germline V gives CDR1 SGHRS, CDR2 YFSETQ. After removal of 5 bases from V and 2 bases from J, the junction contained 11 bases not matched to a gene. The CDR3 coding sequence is TGCGCCAGCAGTATACCGAAAGGGACAGGACAAGAGACCCAGTACTTC. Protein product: CASSIPKGTGQETQYF.